A single sample gave rise to the 9 T cell receptor beta chains below, sequenced in a study of blood T cells in healthy people across ages. A second about 7 to 11 cycle PCR used barcoded and J-beta primers. TCRdb fed the 5' RACE reads into MiXCR, producing one record per CDR3 protein. The data show around 870,000 distinct CDR3 sequences, more than 25% seen once. Sequencing was done on a sample of blood. All receptors derive from a woman of 80 years or more in good health.

Note on this clonotype: A read error may be the cause here, since a much bigger clone is one base away. The chain recombines TRBV5-5 with TRBJ1-6; D unresolved. The germline V and J ends were trimmed by 3 bases and 8 bases, with 12 bases remaining between them. The CDR3 length is 14 residues. The germline V gene encodes CDR1 SGHKS and CDR2 YYEKEE (reference sequence). The CDR3 sequence is CASSWDRRHSPLHF. The CDR3 bases are TGTGCCAGCAGCTGGGATCGCAGGCATTCACCCCTCCACTTT.

V and J are TRBV11-2 and TRBJ2-3; D gene uncertain. CDR3 length equals 13 residues. Germline CDR1 SGHAT, CDR2 FQNNGV. V lost 5 bases, J lost 8 bases, and 14 bases lay in between. The CDR3 protein is CASSPPSAATQYF. The CDR3 region has the DNA TGTGCCAGCAGCCCCCCTTCGGCAGCTACGCAGTATTTT.

The sample holds many counts of this clonotype. V and J are TRBV7-2 and TRBJ2-1; no clear D. V dropped 1 base and J dropped 13 bases, with 11 bases sitting between them. The CDR3 has 12 amino acids. Looked up from germline, CDR1 is SGHTA and CDR2 is FQGNSA. CDR3 sequence (DNA): TGTGCCAGCAGCTTAGGGCGGTCCCGCCAGTTCTTC. Translated: CASSLGRSRQFF.

This clonotype was observed once. This may come from a read error, since a much larger clone is one base off. The V gene is TRBV7-2, the J gene TRBJ2-3, with D unresolved. V was shortened by 1 base and J by 0 bases, with 20 bases between the two germline ends. The germline V gene has CDR1 SGHTA and CDR2 FQGNSA. This CDR3 contains 19 residues. The CDR3 DNA sequence: TGTGCCAGCAGCTTAGGGGCCCCTGGCGAGGTAACTAGCACAGATACGCAGTATTTT. Translation gives CASSLGAPGEVTSTDTQYF. Together with reference TRBV7-2 and TRBJ2-3, the CDR3 gives the full variable domain: GAGVSQSPSNKVTEKGKDVELRCDPISGHTALYWYRQSLGQGLEFLIYFQGNSAPDKSGLPSDRFSAERTGGSVSTLTIQRTQQEDSAVYLCASSLGAPGEVTSTDTQYFGPGTRLTVL.

This clonotype appeared a few times. The V and J genes are TRBV12-3 or TRBV12-4 and TRBJ2-2, with 10 bases aligning to TRBD1. After removal of 4 bases from V and 4 bases from J, the junction contained 0 bases not matched to a gene. The CDR3 length is 14 residues. CDR3 DNA sequence: TGTGCCAGCAGTTGGACAGGGGGCACCGGGGAGCTGTTTTTT. Its protein is CASSWTGGTGELFF.

This clonotype has a single count. Just one base apart from a much larger clone, this may be a read error. This rearrangement joins TRBV12-3 or TRBV12-4 to TRBJ1-6; D remains unclear. There are 14 residues in the CDR3. This CDR3 reads CASSFLGTNSPFHF. CDR3 nucleotide sequence: TGTGCCAGCAGTTTTCTGGGCACCAATTCACCCTTCCACTTT.

There are a few counts of this clonotype. The V gene is TRBV7-9, the J gene TRBJ1-1; D uncertain. Trimming took 2 bases from V and 0 from J, leaving 19 bases between them. The germline V gene encodes CDR1 SEHNR and CDR2 FQNEAQ (reference sequence). The CDR3 is 18 amino acids. CDR3 region: CASSLIPRQRVMNTEAFF. The CDR3 bases are TGTGCCAGCAGCTTAATTCCGAGGCAGAGGGTGATGAACACTGAAGCTTTCTTT. The whole variable domain, remainder taken from reference TRBV7-9 and TRBJ1-1, is DTGVSQNPRHKITKRGQNVTFRCDPISEHNRLYWYRQTLGQGPEFLTYFQNEAQLEKSRLLSDRFSAERPKGSFSTLEIQRTEQGDSAMYLCASSLIPRQRVMNTEAFFGQGTRLTVV.

This clonotype was counted ten times or more. The rearrangement joins TRBV10-3 to TRBJ2-5; TRBD1 agrees at 8 bases. CDR1 ENHRY and CDR2 SYGVKD come from the germline V gene. The CDR3 covers 13 residues. Unmatched junction bases numbered 0, after V lost 4 bases and J lost 2 bases. CDR3 sequence (DNA): TGTGCCATCAGTGGGACAGGGCAAGAGACCCAGTACTTC. This sequence encodes CAISGTGQETQYF.

Notes on this clonotype: A read error may account for a junction end that differs from germline. This chain joins TRBV29-1 and TRBJ2-5, with no clear D. Germline CDR1 and CDR2: SQVTM and ANQGSEA. This CDR3 region has 8 residues. CDR3 sequence: CSVDGRNF. CDR3 bases: TGCAGCGTTGATGGGCGAAACTTC.